The source of this T cell receptor beta chain is a study of T-cell memory formation after mild COVID-19. Notes on the study in general: Clones shrinking from day 15 to 85 showed even CD4/CD8 mixes; later expanders tilted CD4+.

Turning to this clonotype: The antigen remains unidentified.

Germline-derived CDR1 and CDR2 are MNHNY and SVGAGI (reference sequence). V lost 0 bases, J lost 8 bases, and 8 bases lay in between. This CDR3 is 13 amino acids long. TCRdb re-called the 5' RACE reads with MiXCR, one entry per CDR3 protein. The sample shows about 90,000 distinct CDR3 sequences, about an eighth of them seen only once. This clonotype originated in an adult woman who had mild COVID-19 (a few samples of this study predate the infection). Cell type and time point are not known. Sequences were obtained from PBMCs or a T cell subset sorted from them (not recorded which). The chain uses TRBV6-6 and TRBJ2-1; D is ambiguous. CDR3 nucleotides: TGTGCCAGCAGTTACTCGAATGGGGATGAGCAGTTCTTC. Protein: CASSYSNGDEQFF.